This passage covers 6 T cell receptor beta chains from one sample sequenced in a study of T cell responses to AZD1222 COVID-19 vaccine. The repertoire was sequenced with immunoSEQ multiplex PCR; TCRdb's copy has only in-frame clones and lacks some. The sample consists of 90,000 to 120,000 clones, over 80% of them appearing once. Sequencing was performed on peripheral blood, taken 28 days after the second AZD1222 dose. These receptor sequences come from an adult who received the AZD1222 COVID-19 vaccine.

The V gene is TRBV18, the J gene TRBJ1-1, with D maybe TRBD1 (5 bases). Germline V gene sequence: CDR1 KGHSH, CDR2 LQKENI. The CDR3 is made up of 16 amino acids. V gave up 2 bases and J gave up 3 bases, with 16 bases separating them. CDR3 protein: CASSPWVGDRDTEAFF. Written as DNA, the CDR3 is TGTGCCAGCTCACCATGGGTAGGGGATAGGGACACTGAAGCTTTCTTT.

CDR3 sequence reads: CASSLDGQPGNTIYF. The DNA for the CDR3 is TGTGCCAGCAGCTTGGACGGACAGCCCGGAAACACCATATATTTT. The chain employs TRBV5-8 and TRBJ1-3; D might be TRBD1 (6 bases). The V end lost 0 bases, the J end lost 4 bases, and 11 bases lay between the germline ends. The CDR3 extends over 15 amino acids. Looked up from germline, CDR1 is SGHTS and CDR2 is YDEGEE.

V gene TRBV28 combines with J gene TRBJ2-3, with D perhaps matching TRBD2 (5 bases). The CDR3 extends over 12 amino acids. Per the germline V gene, CDR1 is MDHEN and CDR2 is SYDVKM. V dropped 3 bases and J dropped 7 bases, with 8 bases sitting between them. This chain's CDR3 is CASSFSSYTQYF. CDR3 coding DNA: TGTGCCAGCAGTTTCTCTAGCTATACGCAGTATTTT.

The chain couples TRBV2 to TRBJ2-3; TRBD1 aligns across 8 bases. The CDR3 totals 16 residues. Trimming cost V 2 bases and J 5 bases; bases outside gene matches: 9. The V gene's germline CDR1 is SNHLY and CDR2 FYNNEI. The CDR3 reads CASSEWVTGDKDTQYF. CDR3 in DNA: TGTGCCAGCAGTGAATGGGTGACAGGGGATAAAGATACGCAGTATTTT.

The chain joins TRBV5-1 to TRBJ2-7, with D unresolved. This CDR3 is built from 16 residues. V shed 0 bases and J shed 1 base, with 14 bases lying between them. Germline CDR1 SGHRS, CDR2 YFSETQ. CDR3 sequence (DNA): TGCGCCAGCAGCTTGGGGACCCAGGTGGTATCCTACGAGCAGTACTTC. It codes for CASSLGTQVVSYEQYF.

V is TRBV27 and J is TRBJ2-3, with D hard to call. The CDR3 totals 13 residues. Between the trimmed V and J ends, which lost 3 bases and 2 bases, there was a span of 6 bases. The germline V gene has CDR1 MNHEY and CDR2 SMNVEV (reference sequence). CDR3: CASSFYPTDTQYF. CDR3 coding DNA: TGTGCCAGCAGTTTCTATCCCACAGATACGCAGTATTTT.